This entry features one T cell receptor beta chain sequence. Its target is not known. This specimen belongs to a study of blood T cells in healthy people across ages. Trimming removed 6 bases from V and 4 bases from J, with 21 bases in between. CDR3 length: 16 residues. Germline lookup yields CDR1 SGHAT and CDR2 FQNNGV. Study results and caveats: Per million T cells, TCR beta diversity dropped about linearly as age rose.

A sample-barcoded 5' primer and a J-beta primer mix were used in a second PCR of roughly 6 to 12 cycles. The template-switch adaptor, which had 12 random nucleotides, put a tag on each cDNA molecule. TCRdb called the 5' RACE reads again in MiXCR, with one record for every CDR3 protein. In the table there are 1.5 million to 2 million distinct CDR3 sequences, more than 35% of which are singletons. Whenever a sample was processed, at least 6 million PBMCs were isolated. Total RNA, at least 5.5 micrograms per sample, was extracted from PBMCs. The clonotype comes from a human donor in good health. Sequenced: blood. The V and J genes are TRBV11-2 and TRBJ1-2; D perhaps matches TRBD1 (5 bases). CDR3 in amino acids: CASSRRDSSGTYGYTF. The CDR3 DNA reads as TGTGCCAGCAGTAGACGCGACAGTTCAGGGACCTATGGCTACACCTTC. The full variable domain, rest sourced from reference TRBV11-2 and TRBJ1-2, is EAGVAQSPRYKIIEKRQSVAFWCNPISGHATLYWYQQILGQGPKLLIQFQNNGVVDDSQLPKDRFSAERLKGVDSTLKIQPAKLEDSAVYLCASSRRDSSGTYGYTFGSGTRLTVV.